These 27 T cell receptor beta chains came from one sample sequenced in a study of blood T cell repertoires in COVID-19 (dated by TCRdb to about 2020). The library came from the immunoSEQ multiplex PCR assay. Here the immuneACCESS table is served through TCRdb, limited to in-frame sequences with V and J called. Missing clones are a known gap in these copies; in checked studies unresolved V genes cover under half, and the rest lacks a known reason. The sample profile shows 450,000 to 500,000 clones; approximately 85% of them were found once. Of the sample, under 4% is held by the ten largest clones. Sample: peripheral blood. These receptors all come from a human donor in a cohort sampled during active COVID-19.

The chain carries TRBV27 and TRBJ2-7; D remains ambiguous. Germline V gene lookup returns CDR1 MNHEY and CDR2 SMNVEV (reference sequence). The CDR3 totals 12 residues. V was shortened by 2 bases and J by 6 bases, with 8 bases between the two germline ends. DNA for the CDR3: TGTGCCAGCAGTTTAAGCTCGGGCGAGCAGTACTTC. This encodes CASSLSSGEQYF.

This chain joins TRBV7-2 and TRBJ1-5; D not resolved. The V end lost 1 base, the J end lost 7 bases, and 8 bases lay between the germline ends. The CDR3 loop spans 13 amino acids. Germline-derived CDR1 and CDR2 are SGHTA and FQGNSA. The DNA of the CDR3 is TGTGCCAGCAGCTTAGGGGCCTCGCAGCCCCAGCATTTT. Translating it yields CASSLGASQPQHF.

V gene TRBV7-2 combines with J gene TRBJ1-2, with D maybe TRBD1 (5 bases). This CDR3 spans 16 amino acids. Germline values: CDR1 SGHTA, CDR2 FQGNSA. The ends were cut back, 5 bases at V and 3 bases at J, with 19 bases in the middle. CDR3 loop: CASSPSYGGKHYGYTF. Here the CDR3 DNA reads TGTGCCAGCAGCCCATCGTACGGGGGGAAGCACTATGGCTACACCTTC.

In this sample, this clone turned up once. The genes are TRBV7-3 and TRBJ2-7, with D possibly TRBD2 on 5 matching bases. This CDR3 is built from 16 residues. Germline V gene lookup returns CDR1 SGHTA and CDR2 FQGTGA. Trimming cost V 0 bases and J 0 bases, with 12 bases left between them. The CDR3 region is CASSLTSGESSYEQYF. CDR3 coding DNA: TGTGCCAGCAGCTTAACGTCCGGGGAATCCTCCTACGAGCAGTACTTC.

CDR3 sequence: CSVDSLNEKLFF. CDR3 DNA sequence: TGCAGCGTCGACAGCCTAAATGAAAAACTGTTTTTT. V gene TRBV29-1 combines with J gene TRBJ1-4, with D tentatively TRBD1 (5 bases). V lost 6 bases, J lost 5 bases, and 10 bases lay in between. CDR1 is SQVTM and CDR2 is ANQGSEA in the germline V gene. This CDR3 is built from 12 residues.

This rearrangement joins TRBV10-3 to TRBJ2-3; no clear D gene. Germline V gene data show CDR1 as ENHRY and CDR2 as SYGVKD. This CDR3 spans 14 amino acids. Between the trimmed V and J ends, which lost 6 bases and 0 bases, there was a span of 10 bases. The CDR3 loop is CAIRLAASTDTQYF. In DNA form, the CDR3 reads TGTGCCATCAGATTAGCAGCCAGCACAGATACGCAGTATTTT.

The chain is built from TRBV2 and TRBJ2-5, with 9 bases lining up with TRBD2. This CDR3 has 19 residues. V shed 11 bases, J shed 4 bases, and the junction held 26 bases outside the gene matches. CDR1 SNHLY and CDR2 FYNNEI come from the germline V gene. Here the CDR3 DNA reads TGTGCCGGCGGCGAGACAACATCTGTCCATAGCGGGAGAAGAGAGACCCAGTACTTC. Amino acid sequence: CAGGETTSVHSGRRETQYF.

The V gene is TRBV2, the J gene TRBJ1-5, with 8 positions matching TRBD1. The V and J ends lost 4 bases and 3 bases, in that order; junction bases with no gene match: 2. The length of the CDR3 is 14 residues. Looked up from germline, CDR1 is SNHLY and CDR2 is FYNNEI. CDR3 loop: CASSGTGTNQPQHF. The CDR3 coding sequence is TGTGCCAGCAGTGGGACAGGGACCAATCAGCCCCAGCATTTT.

The chain has TRBV6-1 and TRBJ1-5; D remains unclear. The ends were cut back, 1 base at V and 5 bases at J, with 9 bases in the middle. The V gene's germline CDR1 is MNHNS and CDR2 SASEGT. The length of the CDR3 is 14 residues. CDR3: CASSEGWRDQPQHF. CDR3 DNA: TGTGCCAGCAGTGAAGGGTGGAGGGATCAGCCCCAGCATTTT.

The V call is TRBV18, the J call TRBJ2-3; 7 bases fit TRBD2. The junction had 6 bases not matched to a gene; V was cut back by 6 bases and J by 0 bases. Germline CDR1 and CDR2: KGHSH and LQKENI. The CDR3 is 15 residues long. The CDR3 spells CASSPTGGSTDTQYF. The CDR3 region has the DNA TGTGCCAGCTCGCCGACGGGAGGCAGCACAGATACGCAGTATTTT.

The chain joins TRBV7-9 to TRBJ1-4, with 7 bases lining up with TRBD1. Trimming took 5 bases from V and 3 from J; bases not matched to a gene: 3. CDR3 length: 14 residues. Germline CDR1 and CDR2: SEHNR and FQNEAQ (reference sequence). The CDR3: CASSQGQPNEKLFF. Here the CDR3 DNA reads TGTGCCAGCAGCCAGGGACAGCCTAATGAAAAACTGTTTTTT.

The gene calls are TRBV16 and TRBJ2-2; TRBD1 is a possible D gene (6 bases). CDR3 length equals 14 residues. Germline V gene sequence: CDR1 KGHSY, CDR2 FQNENV. Trimming removed 0 bases at V and 4 bases at J, with 6 bases between. CDR3 region: CASSQSGATGELFF. CDR3 nucleotide sequence: TGTGCCAGCAGCCAATCGGGGGCCACCGGGGAGCTGTTTTTT.

CDR3 coding DNA: TGTGCCAGCTCACAACTCCGACAGCCCAATCAGCCCCAGCATTTT. Encoded protein: CASSQLRQPNQPQHF. This chain links TRBV18 with TRBJ1-5, with D tentatively TRBD1 (5 bases). Trimming cost V 4 bases and J 3 bases, with 13 bases left between them. This CDR3 is 15 amino acids long. CDR1 and CDR2 (germline): KGHSH, LQKENI.

This chain connects TRBV5-1 to TRBJ1-1; 8 nucleotides match TRBD1. The V segment lost 4 bases and the J segment 4 bases; nucleotides outside the gene matches: 9. CDR1 is SGHRS and CDR2 is YFSETQ in the germline V gene. The CDR3 loop spans 15 amino acids. The CDR3 sequence: CASSPGATGGTEAFF. The CDR3 DNA follows: TGCGCCAGCAGCCCCGGGGCAACAGGGGGCACTGAAGCTTTCTTT.

V is TRBV6-5 and J is TRBJ1-2; D is uncertain. Per germline, CDR1 MNHEY and CDR2 SVGAGI. The CDR3 has 11 amino acids. Trimming stripped 7 bases from V and 4 bases from J, with 7 bases between. CDR3 DNA sequence: TGTGCCAGCAACGGAGGCTATGGCTACACCTTC. Protein: CASNGGYGYTF.

The V gene is TRBV30, the J gene TRBJ1-4, with D unclear. Looked up from germline, CDR1 is GTSNPN and CDR2 is SVGIG (reference sequence). This CDR3 contains 12 residues. V lost 6 bases and J lost 8, with 13 bases in between. The CDR3 DNA follows: TGTGCCTGTGAGGTATTGGTGGAAAAACTGTTTTTT. Translated, it gives CACEVLVEKLFF.

The rearrangement joins TRBV5-1 to TRBJ2-5; TRBD2 agrees at 12 bases. Germline CDR1 reads SGHRS; CDR2 reads YFSETQ. J gave up 1 base and V 5 bases, and 6 bases lay outside the gene matches. The CDR3 length is 16 residues. As DNA, the CDR3 is TGCGCCAGCAGGCCTACTAGCGGGGGGTTCCAAGAGACCCAGTACTTC. Its protein is CASRPTSGGFQETQYF.

The chain links TRBV15 to TRBJ2-7, with 7 nucleotides matching TRBD1. With V trimmed by 1 base and J by 3 bases, 3 bases remained unmatched. The germline CDR1 and CDR2 sequences are LNHNV and YYDKDF (reference sequence). This CDR3 comprises 14 residues. The CDR3 loop is CATSRAGTDYEQYF. DNA of the CDR3: TGTGCCACCAGCAGAGCCGGGACAGACTACGAGCAGTACTTC.

This rearrangement joins TRBV7-2 to TRBJ2-2; D might be TRBD2 (5 bases). The V gene lost 1 base and the J gene lost 4 bases, with 10 bases spanning the gap. The CDR3 extends over 15 amino acids. CDR1 and CDR2 from the germline V gene are SGHTA and FQGNSA. Written as DNA, the CDR3 is TGTGCCAGCAGCTTAGAGGCAGCGGCCACCGGGGAGCTGTTTTTT. Protein sequence: CASSLEAAATGELFF.

This rearrangement joins TRBV6-1 to TRBJ2-7, with 10 positions matching TRBD2. This CDR3 is built from 17 residues. V dropped 4 bases and J dropped 1; count of bases not matched to a gene: 10. From germline, CDR1 is MNHNS and CDR2 SASEGT. The CDR3, as DNA: TGTGCCAGCAGTGGTAGTAGCGGGAGGCGGGGTTCCTACGAGCAGTACTTC. The encoded protein is CASSGSSGRRGSYEQYF.

This clone appeared a few times. J is TRBJ1-2 and V is TRBV28, with 12 bases identical to TRBD1. The CDR3 has 14 residues. Per germline, CDR1 MDHEN and CDR2 SYDVKM. The junction had 6 bases not matched to a gene; V was cut back by 6 bases and J by 7 bases. CDR3 bases: TGTGCCAGCAGACCGGGACAGGGGGCTTCTGGCTACACCTTC. It codes for CASRPGQGASGYTF.

The DNA for the CDR3 is TGCGCCAGCAGCCGGATCCGGGACTCCCAAACCTACGAGCAGTACTTC. Protein product: CASSRIRDSQTYEQYF. The chain recombines TRBV4-1 with TRBJ2-7, with a tentative D call TRBD2 (6 bases). The V end lost 4 bases, the J end lost 2 bases, and 18 bases lay between the germline ends. Per germline, CDR1 MGHRA and CDR2 YSYEKL. The CDR3 covers 16 residues.

V and J are TRBV11-2 and TRBJ2-3, with 7 positions matching TRBD2. CDR1 is SGHAT and CDR2 is FQNNGV in the germline V gene. This CDR3 comprises 15 residues. V was clipped by 2 bases and J by 0 bases; unmatched bases: 2. In DNA form, the CDR3 reads TGTGCCAGCAGCTTATACGGGAGGAGCACAGATACGCAGTATTTT. Translating it yields CASSLYGRSTDTQYF.

The count of this clone is one. The chain recombines TRBV4-1 with TRBJ1-5; 8 nucleotides align to TRBD1. From germline, CDR1 is MGHRA and CDR2 YSYEKL. V shed 1 base and J 7 bases; nucleotides not matched to a gene: 6. The CDR3 contains 15 residues. The CDR3 nucleotides read TGCGCCAGCAGCCAAGCGCCAGGGGGCACGCAGCCCCAGCATTTT. Protein product: CASSQAPGGTQPQHF.

The CDR3 loop reads CASSMGGSQETQYF. The CDR3 DNA sequence: TGTGCCAGTAGTATGGGAGGGAGCCAAGAGACCCAGTACTTC. V is TRBV19 and J is TRBJ2-5; TRBD2 aligns across 7 bases. CDR1 and CDR2 from the germline V gene are LNHDA and SQIVND (reference sequence). The length of the CDR3 is 14 residues. J lost 1 base, V lost 3 bases, and 2 bases had no gene match. The full variable domain, completed using reference TRBV19 and TRBJ2-5, is DGGITQSPKYLFRKEGQNVTLSCEQNLNHDAMYWYRQDPGQGLRLIYYSQIVNDFQKGDIAEGYSVSREKKESFPLTVTSAQKNPTAFYLCASSMGGSQETQYFGPGTRLLVL.

The rearrangement uses TRBV5-1 and TRBJ1-4, with D unresolved. The CDR3 length is 13 residues. Per germline, CDR1 SGHRS and CDR2 YFSETQ. The ends were cut back, 4 bases at V and 7 bases at J, with 11 bases in the middle. The CDR3, as DNA: TGCGCCAGCAGCAAACTAGTGGGTGAAAAACTGTTTTTT. It translates to CASSKLVGEKLFF.

As regards this clone: This same CDR3 is encoded by further DNA sequences in the sample. The chain carries TRBV10-2 and TRBJ1-1, with unresolved D. This CDR3 spans 14 amino acids. V dropped 2 bases and J dropped 1 base, with 8 bases sitting between them. Germline V gives CDR1 WSHSY, CDR2 SAAADI. For the CDR3, the DNA is TGCGCCAGCAGTGAGAGCCGGGGGAACACTGAAGCTTTCTTT. Translating gives CASSESRGNTEAFF.